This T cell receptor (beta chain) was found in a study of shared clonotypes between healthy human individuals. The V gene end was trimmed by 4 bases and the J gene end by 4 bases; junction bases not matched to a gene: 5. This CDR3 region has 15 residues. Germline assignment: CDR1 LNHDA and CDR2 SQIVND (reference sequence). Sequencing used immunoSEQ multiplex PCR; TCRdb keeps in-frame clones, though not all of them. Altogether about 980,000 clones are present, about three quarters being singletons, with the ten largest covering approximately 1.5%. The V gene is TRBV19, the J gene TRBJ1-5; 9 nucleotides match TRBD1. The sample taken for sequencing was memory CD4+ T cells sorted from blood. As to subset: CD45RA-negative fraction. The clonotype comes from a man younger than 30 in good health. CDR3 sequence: CASSTGTGPNQPQHF. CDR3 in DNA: TGTGCCAGTAGTACCGGGACAGGGCCTAATCAGCCCCAGCATTTT.